The clone carrying this TCR beta chain was seen repeatedly, ten times or more. The time point denotes: newly diagnosed GD, antithyroid drugs for less than 3 months. Generation of the TCR library employed RNA extracted from PBMCs. It was American Thyroid Association guidelines that determined Graves' disease diagnosis. The CDR3 length is 12 residues. V gave up 8 bases and J gave up 5 bases, with 12 bases separating them. The data originate from a study of regulatory T cells in long-lasting Graves disease. According to the study, TCR beta libraries were built with iRepertoire HTBI primers and CDR3-region Arm-PCR. In TCRdb, the multiplex PCR reads were re-called with MiXCR into one record per CDR3 protein. The sample has approximately 270,000 distinct CDR3 sequences, 15% to 20% seen once. In addition, the sample was reused for a study of T cells in Graves' hyperthyroidism and ophthalmopathy. That study reports: Diagnoses were established using clinical symptoms, serum thyroxine and TRAb, thyroid ultrasound and orbital computed tomography. Blood held most thyroid clonotypes expanded above 0.001 frequency. Ophthalmopathy was predicted by the model a median of 6.5 months ahead of onset.

Sequenced material: peripheral blood mononuclear cells (PBMCs), taken at new diagnosis, from a patient treated with antithyroid drugs. The sequence was obtained from a woman in her 30s with Graves disease. V gene TRBV12-3 or TRBV12-4 combines with J gene TRBJ2-5; perhaps TRBD1 as D (5 bases). CDR3 loop: CASSGPGETQYF. DNA for the CDR3: TGTGCCAGCTCAGGGCCAGGGGAGACCCAGTACTTC.